The subject of this entry is one T cell receptor (beta chain). What it binds is not known. This sample is drawn from a study of cytomegalovirus exposure and HLA in healthy donors. The study's findings and limits: A later analysis showed that HLA-associated TCR beta chains had undergone more clonal expansion than equally common others. After further analysis at a later stage, around 17,000 TCR beta sequences were associated with HLA alleles at 0.05 false discovery rate. Common viral pathogens seemed, in a later analysis, to connect with several of the most significant clusters.

PCR was performed using 60 Vbeta and 13 Jbeta primers. TCRdb's table, derived via immunoSEQ multiplex PCR, lists solely in-frame clones and lacks some. The sample includes about 110,000 clones, 76% of them seen just once. Germline V gives CDR1 SGHNT, CDR2 YYREEE (reference sequence). The CDR3 has 14 amino acids. V shed 0 bases, J shed 2 bases, and the junction held 2 bases outside the gene matches. The origin of this receptor is a woman aged 50 to 60 in good health and CMV-seropositive. The chain has TRBV5-4 and TRBJ2-7, with 7 bases identical to TRBD2. What was sequenced was PBMCs. CDR3 in amino acids: CASSLGLAPYEQYF. CDR3 coding DNA: TGTGCCAGCAGCTTGGGACTAGCCCCCTACGAGCAGTACTTC. Variable domain in full (rest from reference TRBV5-4 and TRBJ2-7): ETGVTQSPTHLIKTRGQQVTLRCSSQSGHNTVSWYQQALGQGPQFIFQYYREEENGRGNFPPRFSGLQFPNYSSELNVNALELDDSALYLCASSLGLAPYEQYFGPGTRLTVT.